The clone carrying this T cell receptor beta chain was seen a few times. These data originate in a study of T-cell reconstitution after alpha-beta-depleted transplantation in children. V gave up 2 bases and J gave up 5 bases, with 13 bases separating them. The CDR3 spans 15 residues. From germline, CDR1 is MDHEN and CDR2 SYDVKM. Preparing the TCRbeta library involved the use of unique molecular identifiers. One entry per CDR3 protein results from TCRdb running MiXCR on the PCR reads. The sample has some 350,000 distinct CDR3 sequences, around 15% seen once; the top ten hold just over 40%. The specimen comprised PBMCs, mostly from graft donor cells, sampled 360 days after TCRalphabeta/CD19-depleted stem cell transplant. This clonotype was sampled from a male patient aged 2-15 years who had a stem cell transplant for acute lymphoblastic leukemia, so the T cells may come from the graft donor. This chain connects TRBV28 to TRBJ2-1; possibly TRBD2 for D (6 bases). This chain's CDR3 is CASSLTGVNHNEQFF. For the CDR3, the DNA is TGTGCCAGCAGTTTAACGGGAGTCAATCACAATGAGCAGTTCTTC. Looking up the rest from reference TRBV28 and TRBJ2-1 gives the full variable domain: DVKVTQSSRYLVKRTGEKVFLECVQDMDHENMFWYRQDPGLGLRLIYFSYDVKMKEKGDIPEGYSVSREKKERFSLILESASTNQTSMYLCASSLTGVNHNEQFFGPGTRLTVL.